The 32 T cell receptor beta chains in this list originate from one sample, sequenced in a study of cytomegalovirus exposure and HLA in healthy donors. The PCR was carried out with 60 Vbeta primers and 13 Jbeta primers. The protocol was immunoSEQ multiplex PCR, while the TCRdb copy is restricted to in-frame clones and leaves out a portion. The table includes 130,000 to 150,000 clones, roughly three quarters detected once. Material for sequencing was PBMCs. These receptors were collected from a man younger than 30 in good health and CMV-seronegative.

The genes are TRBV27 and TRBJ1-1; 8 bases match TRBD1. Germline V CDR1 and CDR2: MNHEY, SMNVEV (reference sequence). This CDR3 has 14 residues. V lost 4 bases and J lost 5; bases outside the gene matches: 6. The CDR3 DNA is TGTGCCAGCAGTTCGGACAGGGTCCGGACTGAAGCTTTCTTT. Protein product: CASSSDRVRTEAFF.

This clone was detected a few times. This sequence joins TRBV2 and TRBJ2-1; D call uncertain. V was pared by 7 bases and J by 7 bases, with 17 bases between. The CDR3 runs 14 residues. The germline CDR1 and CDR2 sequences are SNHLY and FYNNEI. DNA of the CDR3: TGTGCCAGCATCCAAGACACCACTTCAAATGAGCAGTTCTTC. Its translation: CASIQDTTSNEQFF. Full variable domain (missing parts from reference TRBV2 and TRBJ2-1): EPEVTQTPSHQVTQMGQEVILRCVPISNHLYFYWYRQILGQKVEFLVSFYNNEISEKSEIFDDQFSVERPDGSNFTLKIRSTKLEDSAMYFCASIQDTTSNEQFFGPGTRLTVL.

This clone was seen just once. The CDR3, as DNA: TGTGCCAGCAGTTACCAGAGCGTTGGAGTCACAGATACGCAGTATTTT. This translates into CASSYQSVGVTDTQYF. The genes are TRBV6-5 and TRBJ2-3; D remains unclear. Germline lookup yields CDR1 MNHEY and CDR2 SVGAGI. This CDR3 is 16 amino acids long. The V gene lost 2 bases and the J gene lost 2 bases, with 14 bases spanning the gap.

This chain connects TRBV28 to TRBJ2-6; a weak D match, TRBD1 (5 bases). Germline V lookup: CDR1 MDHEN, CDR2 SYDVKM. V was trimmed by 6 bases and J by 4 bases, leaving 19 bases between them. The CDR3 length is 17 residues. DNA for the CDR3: TGTGCCAGCAGCCACAGGATATACTCTGTCGGGGCCAACGTCCTGACTTTC. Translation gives CASSHRIYSVGANVLTF.

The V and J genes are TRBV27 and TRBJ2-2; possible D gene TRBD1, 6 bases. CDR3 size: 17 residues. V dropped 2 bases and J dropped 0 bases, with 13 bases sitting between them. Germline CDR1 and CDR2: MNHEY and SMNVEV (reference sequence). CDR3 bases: TGTGCCAGCAGTTTAACAGGGACACGGGCGAACACCGGGGAGCTGTTTTTT. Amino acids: CASSLTGTRANTGELFF.

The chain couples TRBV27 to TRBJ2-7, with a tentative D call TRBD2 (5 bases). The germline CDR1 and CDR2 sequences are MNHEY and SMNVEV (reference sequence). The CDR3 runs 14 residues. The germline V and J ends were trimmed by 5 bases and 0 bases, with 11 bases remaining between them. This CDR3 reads CASSPGVSSYEQYF. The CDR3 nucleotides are TGTGCCAGCAGTCCCGGGGTCAGCTCCTACGAGCAGTACTTC.

CDR3 sequence (DNA): TGTGCCAGCAGCTACCGGGACAGGGTACCTTACGGGGAAAAACTGTTTTTT. Translation: CASSYRDRVPYGEKLFF. The V call is TRBV9, the J call TRBJ1-4; 9 bases agree with TRBD1. CDR3 length: 17 amino acids. CDR1 and CDR2 from the germline V gene are SGDLS and YYNGEE. With V trimmed by 4 bases and J by 8 bases, 15 bases remained unmatched.

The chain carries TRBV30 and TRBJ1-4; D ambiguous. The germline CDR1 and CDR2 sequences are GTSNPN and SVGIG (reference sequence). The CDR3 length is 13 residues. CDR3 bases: TGTGCGGGTGGCGAGGGTGAGGGAGAAAAACTGTTTTTT. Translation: CAGGEGEGEKLFF. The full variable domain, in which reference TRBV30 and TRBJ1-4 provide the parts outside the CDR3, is SQTIHQWPATLVQPVGSPLSLECTVEGTSNPNLYWYRQAAGRGLQLLFYSVGIGQISSEVPQNLSASRPQDRQFILSSKKLLLSDSGFYLCAGGEGEGEKLFFGSGTQLSVL.

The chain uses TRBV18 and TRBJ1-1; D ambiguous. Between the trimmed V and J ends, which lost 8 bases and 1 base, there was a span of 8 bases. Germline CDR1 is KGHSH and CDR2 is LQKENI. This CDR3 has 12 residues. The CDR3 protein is CASLQRNTEAFF. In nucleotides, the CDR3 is TGTGCCAGCCTACAGAGGAACACTGAAGCTTTCTTT.

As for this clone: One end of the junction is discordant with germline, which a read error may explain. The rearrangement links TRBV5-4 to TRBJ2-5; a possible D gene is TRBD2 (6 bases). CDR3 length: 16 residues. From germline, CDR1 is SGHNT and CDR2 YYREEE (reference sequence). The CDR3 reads CASSFGGGGHHETQYF. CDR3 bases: TGTGCCAGCAGCTTCGGGGGAGGAGGGCACCACGAGACCCAGTACTTC.

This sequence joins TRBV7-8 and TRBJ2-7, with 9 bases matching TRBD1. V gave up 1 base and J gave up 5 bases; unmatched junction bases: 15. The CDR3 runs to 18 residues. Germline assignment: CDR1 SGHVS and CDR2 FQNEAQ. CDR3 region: CASSLDPVPTGGGHEQYF. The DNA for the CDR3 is TGTGCCAGCAGCTTAGATCCGGTTCCCACAGGGGGCGGCCACGAGCAGTACTTC.

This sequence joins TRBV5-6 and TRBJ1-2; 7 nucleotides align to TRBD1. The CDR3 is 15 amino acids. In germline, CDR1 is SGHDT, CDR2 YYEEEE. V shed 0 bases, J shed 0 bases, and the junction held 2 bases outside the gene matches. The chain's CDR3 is CASSLGQGSNYGYTF. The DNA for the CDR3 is TGTGCCAGCAGCTTGGGACAGGGATCTAACTATGGCTACACCTTC.

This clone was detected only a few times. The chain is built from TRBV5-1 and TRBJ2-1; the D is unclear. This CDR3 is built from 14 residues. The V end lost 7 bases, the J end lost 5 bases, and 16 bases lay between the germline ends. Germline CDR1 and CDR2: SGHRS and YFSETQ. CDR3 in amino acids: CASGHGDTHNEQFF. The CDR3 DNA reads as TGCGCCAGCGGTCATGGTGACACCCACAATGAGCAGTTCTTC.

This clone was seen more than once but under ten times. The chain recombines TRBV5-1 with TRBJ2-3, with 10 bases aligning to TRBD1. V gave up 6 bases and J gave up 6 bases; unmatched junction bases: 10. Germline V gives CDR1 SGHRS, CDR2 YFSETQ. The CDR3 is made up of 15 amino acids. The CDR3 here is CASTQTGGASDTQYF. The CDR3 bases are TGCGCCAGCACCCAGACAGGGGGCGCGAGTGATACGCAGTATTTT.

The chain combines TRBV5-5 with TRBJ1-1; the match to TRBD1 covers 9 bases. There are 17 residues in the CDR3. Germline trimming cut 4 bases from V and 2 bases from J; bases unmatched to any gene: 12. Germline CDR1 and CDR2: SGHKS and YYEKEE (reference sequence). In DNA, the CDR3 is TGTGCCAGCAGCGTGCACAGGGGGCTCGGGGTAAACACTGAAGCTTTCTTT. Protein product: CASSVHRGLGVNTEAFF.

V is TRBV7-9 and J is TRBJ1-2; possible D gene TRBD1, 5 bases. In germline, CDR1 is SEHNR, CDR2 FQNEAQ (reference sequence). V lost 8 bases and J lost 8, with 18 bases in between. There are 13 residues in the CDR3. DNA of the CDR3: TGTGCCAGCTATCGGGTCGTGGGGGGAGGCTACACCTTC. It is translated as CASYRVVGGGYTF.

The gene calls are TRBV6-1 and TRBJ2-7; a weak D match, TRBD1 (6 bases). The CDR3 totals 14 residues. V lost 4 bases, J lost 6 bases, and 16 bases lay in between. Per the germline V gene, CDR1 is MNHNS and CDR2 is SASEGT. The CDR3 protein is CASSGRQVEGEQYF. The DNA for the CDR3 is TGTGCCAGCAGTGGACGACAGGTAGAAGGCGAGCAGTACTTC.

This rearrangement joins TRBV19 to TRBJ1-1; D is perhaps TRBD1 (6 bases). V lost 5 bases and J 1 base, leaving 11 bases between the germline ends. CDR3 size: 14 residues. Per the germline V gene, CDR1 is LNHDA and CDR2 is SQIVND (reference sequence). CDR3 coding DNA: TGTGCCAGTAGTCTGGGGGCCGCGAACACTGAAGCTTTCTTT. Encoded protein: CASSLGAANTEAFF.

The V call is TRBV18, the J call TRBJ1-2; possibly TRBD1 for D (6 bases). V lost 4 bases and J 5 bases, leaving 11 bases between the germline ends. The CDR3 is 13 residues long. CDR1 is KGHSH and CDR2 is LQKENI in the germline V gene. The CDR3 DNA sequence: TGTGCCAGCTCACGAGACAGGACTTATGGCTACACCTTC. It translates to CASSRDRTYGYTF.

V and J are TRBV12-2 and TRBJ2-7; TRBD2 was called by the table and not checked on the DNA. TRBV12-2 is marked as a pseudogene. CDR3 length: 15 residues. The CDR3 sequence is CASRLTRERSDEQYF. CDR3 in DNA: TGTGCAAGTCGCTTAACCCGGGAGAGGTCAGACGAGCAGTACTTC.

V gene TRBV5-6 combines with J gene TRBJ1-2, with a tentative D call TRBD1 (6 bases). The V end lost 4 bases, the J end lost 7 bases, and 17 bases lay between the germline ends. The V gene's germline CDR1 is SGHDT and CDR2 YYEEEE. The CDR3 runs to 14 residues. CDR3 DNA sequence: TGTGCCAGCAGCGTCCCGGGGGGGGCCGGTGGCTACACCTTC. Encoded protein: CASSVPGGAGGYTF. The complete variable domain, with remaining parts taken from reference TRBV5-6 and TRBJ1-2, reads DAGVTQSPTHLIKTRGQQVTLRCSPKSGHDTVSWYQQALGQGPQFIFQYYEEEERQRGNFPDRFSGHQFPNYSSELNVNALLLGDSALYLCASSVPGGAGGYTFGSGTRLTVV.

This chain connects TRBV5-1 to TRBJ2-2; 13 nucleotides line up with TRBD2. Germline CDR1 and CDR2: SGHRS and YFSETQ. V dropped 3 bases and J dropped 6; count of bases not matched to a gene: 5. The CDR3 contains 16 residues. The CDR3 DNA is TGCGCCAGCAGCTCTGGACTAGCGGGAGTCCCCGGGGAGCTGTTTTTT. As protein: CASSSGLAGVPGELFF.

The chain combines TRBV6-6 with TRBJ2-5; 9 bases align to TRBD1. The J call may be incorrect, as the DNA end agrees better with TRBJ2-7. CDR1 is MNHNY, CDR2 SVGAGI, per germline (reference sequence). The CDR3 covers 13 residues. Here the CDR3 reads CASRGQGGIEQYF. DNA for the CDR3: TGTGCCAGCAGGGGACAGGGAGGAATCGAGCAGTACTTC.

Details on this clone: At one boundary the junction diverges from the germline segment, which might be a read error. The CDR3 protein is CASSLDRRGYVQYF. The CDR3 bases are TGCGCCAGCAGCTTGGATCGCAGGGGCTACGTGCAGTACTTC. The chain uses TRBV5-1 and TRBJ2-7; the D gene is possibly TRBD1 (6 bases). This CDR3 is 14 amino acids long. Looked up from germline, CDR1 is SGHRS and CDR2 is YFSETQ.

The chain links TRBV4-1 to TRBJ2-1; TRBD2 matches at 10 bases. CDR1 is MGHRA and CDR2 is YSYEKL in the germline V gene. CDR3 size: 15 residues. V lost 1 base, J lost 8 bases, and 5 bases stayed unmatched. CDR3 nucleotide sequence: TGCGCCAGCAGCCAAGTCCGCCTAGCGGGAGATGAGCAGTTCTTC. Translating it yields CASSQVRLAGDEQFF.

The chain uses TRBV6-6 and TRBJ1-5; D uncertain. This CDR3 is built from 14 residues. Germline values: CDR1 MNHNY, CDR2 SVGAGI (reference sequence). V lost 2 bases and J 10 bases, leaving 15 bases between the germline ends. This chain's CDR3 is CASSYASRGSPQHF. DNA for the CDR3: TGTGCCAGCAGTTACGCCAGCCGGGGTTCACCCCAGCATTTT.

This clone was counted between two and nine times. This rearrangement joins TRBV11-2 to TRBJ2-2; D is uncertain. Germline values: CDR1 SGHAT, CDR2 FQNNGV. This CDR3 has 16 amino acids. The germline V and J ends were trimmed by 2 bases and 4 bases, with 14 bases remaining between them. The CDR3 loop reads CASSLQKASFTGELFF. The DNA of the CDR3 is TGTGCCAGCAGCTTACAGAAGGCTAGTTTCACCGGGGAGCTGTTTTTT.

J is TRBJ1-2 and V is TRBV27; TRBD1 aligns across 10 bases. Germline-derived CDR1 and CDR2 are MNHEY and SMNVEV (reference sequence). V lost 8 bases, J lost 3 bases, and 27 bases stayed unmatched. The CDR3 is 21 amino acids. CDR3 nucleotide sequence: TGTGCCAGCGGGGAACCGGGACAGGGGAAAAATAGCACCCCCATGTACTATGGCTACACCTTC. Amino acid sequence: CASGEPGQGKNSTPMYYGYTF.

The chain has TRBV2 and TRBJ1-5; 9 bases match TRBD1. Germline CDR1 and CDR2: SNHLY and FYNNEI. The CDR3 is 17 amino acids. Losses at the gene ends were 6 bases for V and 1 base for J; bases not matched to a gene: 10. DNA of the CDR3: TGTGCCAGCAGAAGGACAGGGGTTGGGGGAAGCAATCAGCCCCAGCATTTT. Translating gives CASRRTGVGGSNQPQHF.

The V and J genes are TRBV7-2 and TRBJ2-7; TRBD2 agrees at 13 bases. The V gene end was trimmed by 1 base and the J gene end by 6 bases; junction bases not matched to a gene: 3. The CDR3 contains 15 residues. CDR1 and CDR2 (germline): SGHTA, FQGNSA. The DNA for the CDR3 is TGTGCCAGCAGCTTAGAAGGACTAGCGGGAGCCGAGCAGTACTTC. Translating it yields CASSLEGLAGAEQYF.

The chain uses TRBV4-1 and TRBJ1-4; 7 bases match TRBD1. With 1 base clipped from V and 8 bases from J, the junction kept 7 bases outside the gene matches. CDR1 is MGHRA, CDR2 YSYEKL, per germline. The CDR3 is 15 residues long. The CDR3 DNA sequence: TGCGCCAGCAGCCAAGGCAAGGGGGCAGGGGAAAAACTGTTTTTT. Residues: CASSQGKGAGEKLFF.

CDR3 bases: TGTGCCAGCAGCGCATACAGGGAAGAGACCCAGTACTTC. Its protein is CASSAYREETQYF. V gene TRBV11-3 combines with J gene TRBJ2-5, with D possibly matching TRBD1 (6 bases). V was shortened by 5 bases and J by 3 bases, with 10 bases between the two germline ends. Germline V CDR1 and CDR2: SGHNT, YENEEA. The CDR3 is 13 amino acids.